Each of the 23 T cell receptor beta chains below was sequenced from the same sample in a study of blood T cell repertoires in COVID-19. Here immunoSEQ multiplex PCR was the method, and the copy in TCRdb shows in-frame clones only, minus some. The sample has tens of thousands of clones, 80% to 90% seen once. Sequences were obtained from peripheral blood. These receptors were collected from a man in his thirties or forties with active or convalescent COVID-19.

This chain uses TRBV7-8 with TRBJ1-1; TRBD1 agrees at 7 bases. CDR3 length equals 13 residues. The junction had 4 bases not matched to a gene; V was cut back by 3 bases and J by 6 bases. The germline V gene encodes CDR1 SGHVS and CDR2 FQNEAQ. The DNA of the CDR3 is TGTGCCAGCAGCTTGGGGCAGGGGGCTGAAGCTTTCTTT. Its protein is CASSLGQGAEAFF.

The CDR3 protein is CASSEKGLGDQPQHF. The CDR3 DNA reads TGTGCCAGCAGTGAGAAGGGGTTAGGGGATCAGCCCCAGCATTTT. The J gene is TRBJ1-5, the V gene TRBV2; possible D gene TRBD1, 5 bases. Germline V gene lookup returns CDR1 SNHLY and CDR2 FYNNEI. The CDR3 sequence is 15 residues long. Trimming took 3 bases from V and 5 from J, leaving 14 bases between them.

This clone has a handful of counts. The chain recombines TRBV15 with TRBJ2-5; D perhaps matches TRBD2 (5 bases). The CDR3 runs to 15 residues. Trimming pared 5 bases from V and 4 bases from J, leaving 17 bases between. Germline V gene data show CDR1 as LNHNV and CDR2 as YYDKDF (reference sequence). The CDR3 region has the DNA TGTGCCACCAGCGAGGATATGGGAACTAGAGAGACCCAGTACTTC. Protein sequence: CATSEDMGTRETQYF.

This clone has just one count. This CDR3 reads CASSPRFLSGGNNEQFF. The CDR3 nucleotides read TGTGCCAGCAGCCCCAGGTTTTTATCGGGGGGGAACAATGAGCAGTTCTTC. This chain links TRBV5-4 with TRBJ2-1; 8 positions agree with TRBD2. Germline lookup yields CDR1 SGHNT and CDR2 YYREEE (reference sequence). The junction had 14 bases not matched to a gene; V was cut back by 4 bases and J by 5 bases. The CDR3 is 17 residues long.

This clone was detected a few times. The chain carries TRBV12-5 and TRBJ2-2, with D possibly being TRBD1 (6 bases). This CDR3 region has 15 residues. V lost 6 bases and J lost 6, with 17 bases in between. Germline V lookup: CDR1 LGHNT, CDR2 FRNRAP. This CDR3 reads CASGRQAMAAGELFF. CDR3 nucleotide sequence: TGTGCTAGTGGCCGACAGGCGATGGCGGCCGGGGAGCTGTTTTTT. Full variable domain (outside the CDR3, taken from reference TRBV12-5 and TRBJ2-2): DARVTQTPRHKVTEMGQEVTMRCQPILGHNTVFWYRQTMMQGLELLAYFRNRAPLDDSGMPKDRFSAEMPDATLATLKIQPSEPRDSAVYFCASGRQAMAAGELFFGEGSRLTVL.

The chain combines TRBV11-3 with TRBJ2-7; D not resolved. Germline CDR1 reads SGHNT; CDR2 reads YENEEA. The CDR3 is 15 amino acids. V shed 5 bases and J shed 3 bases, with 17 bases lying between them. CDR3 region: CASSPHPMRYYEQYV. The CDR3 DNA reads as TGTGCCAGCAGCCCCCACCCCATGCGGTACTACGAGCAGTACGTC.

The V gene is TRBV6-5, the J gene TRBJ1-6, with 9 bases lining up with TRBD1. Trimming at V came to 4 bases and at J to 6 bases, leaving 7 bases not matched to a gene. The CDR3 totals 16 residues. Germline V CDR1 and CDR2: MNHEY, SVGAGI. The CDR3 loop is CASSSRDRAGNSPLHF. CDR3 sequence (DNA): TGTGCCAGCAGTTCCCGGGACAGGGCCGGTAATTCACCCCTCCACTTT.

This sequence joins TRBV12-3 or TRBV12-4 and TRBJ1-2, with D possibly TRBD1 on 6 matching bases. Trimming left V 3 bases short and J 5 bases short, with 10 bases between. This CDR3 is built from 13 residues. This CDR3 is CASSFVQGYGYTF. The CDR3 nucleotides are TGTGCCAGCAGTTTCGTGCAGGGGTATGGCTACACCTTC.

The chain is built from TRBV7-2 and TRBJ2-5; D is possibly TRBD2 (6 bases). Germline CDR1 reads SGHTA; CDR2 reads FQGNSA. CDR3 length equals 13 residues. V dropped 8 bases and J dropped 2 bases, with 12 bases sitting between them. The CDR3 DNA reads TGTGCCAGCGCCCCTAGCGCTCAAGAGACCCAGTACTTC. Amino acid sequence: CASAPSAQETQYF.

This sequence joins TRBV10-3 and TRBJ1-6; 9 bases match TRBD1. The CDR3 runs 16 residues. Germline V gives CDR1 ENHRY, CDR2 SYGVKD. The junction had 8 bases not matched to a gene; V was cut back by 6 bases and J by 5 bases. CDR3 in DNA: TGTGCCATCAGCCAAACCGGGACAGGGAATAATTCACCCCTCCACTTT. Its protein product is CAISQTGTGNNSPLHF.

The V call is TRBV6-4, the J call TRBJ2-1; D not resolved. CDR3 length: 14 amino acids. Between the trimmed V and J ends, which lost 0 bases and 8 bases, there was a span of 11 bases. Germline V lookup: CDR1 MRHNA, CDR2 SNTAGT. Here the CDR3 reads CASSDSLASDEQFF. CDR3 nucleotides: TGTGCCAGCAGTGACTCATTAGCAAGTGATGAGCAGTTCTTC.

This chain connects TRBV11-1 to TRBJ1-3; TRBD1 matches 8 bases. Looked up from germline, CDR1 is SGHAT and CDR2 is FQDESV (reference sequence). After removal of 7 bases from V and 9 bases from J, the junction contained 8 bases not matched to a gene. The CDR3 runs to 13 residues. The CDR3 DNA reads TGTGCCAGCACGGACAGGGAATCCGGCACCATATATTTT. Translation gives CASTDRESGTIYF.

The V gene is TRBV19, the J gene TRBJ1-6; 7 nucleotides agree with TRBD1. Per germline, CDR1 LNHDA and CDR2 SQIVND (reference sequence). The J segment lost 10 bases and the V segment lost 4 bases, leaving 7 bases of the junction unmatched. The CDR3 covers 14 residues. The CDR3 loop reads CASSTEGQRSPLHF. The CDR3 region has the DNA TGTGCCAGTAGTACTGAGGGACAGCGGTCACCCCTCCACTTT.

The V call is TRBV24-1, the J call TRBJ2-3, with 8 bases identical to TRBD2. CDR1 and CDR2 from the germline V gene are KGHDR and SFDVKD. The CDR3 loop spans 15 amino acids. V was clipped by 4 bases and J by 1 base; unmatched bases: 3. The CDR3 spells CATSDPTSGTDTQYF. CDR3 coding DNA: TGTGCCACCAGTGACCCGACTAGCGGCACAGATACGCAGTATTTT.

This chain joins TRBV5-5 and TRBJ2-1, with TRBD2 matching over 15 bases. This CDR3 region has 15 residues. After removal of 4 bases from V and 7 bases from J, the junction contained 3 bases not matched to a gene. CDR1 SGHKS and CDR2 YYEKEE come from the germline V gene (reference sequence). The CDR3 DNA follows: TGTGCCAGCAGCGTAGGGACTAGCGGGAGGAATGAGCAGTTCTTC. It codes for CASSVGTSGRNEQFF.

The chain recombines TRBV7-9 with TRBJ2-5, with 7 bases identical to TRBD2. The CDR3 covers 13 residues. The germline gives CDR1 SEHNR, CDR2 FQNEAQ (reference sequence). Losses at the gene ends were 5 bases for V and 5 bases for J; bases not matched to a gene: 5. CDR3 loop: CASSPGTTETQYF. The CDR3 DNA reads TGTGCCAGCAGCCCCGGGACTACGGAGACCCAGTACTTC. Complete variable domain (other parts from reference TRBV7-9 and TRBJ2-5): DTGVSQNPRHKITKRGQNVTFRCDPISEHNRLYWYRQTLGQGPEFLTYFQNEAQLEKSRLLSDRFSAERPKGSFSTLEIQRTEQGDSAMYLCASSPGTTETQYFGPGTRLLVL.

The chain carries TRBV4-1 and TRBJ2-2; 11 nucleotides align to TRBD2. This CDR3 has 18 amino acids. Germline V gene data show CDR1 as MGHRA and CDR2 as YSYEKL. Trimming took 3 bases from V and 3 from J; bases not matched to a gene: 9. In nucleotides, the CDR3 is TGCGCCAGCAGCCAGACGTTGATAGCGGGGGGGGACACCGGGGAGCTGTTTTTT. It translates to CASSQTLIAGGDTGELFF.

Turning to this clone: Other DNA sequences within the sample encode an identical CDR3. J is TRBJ2-7 and V is TRBV6-6, with 8 positions matching TRBD1. CDR3 length: 14 residues. V lost 5 bases, J lost 0 bases, and 3 bases stayed unmatched. Per germline, CDR1 MNHNY and CDR2 SVGAGI (reference sequence). The CDR3 loop is CASSRDRSSYEQYF. The DNA for the CDR3 is TGTGCCAGCAGTAGGGACAGGAGCTCCTACGAGCAGTACTTC.

V usage is TRBV6-5 and J usage is TRBJ2-1; 9 bases are a match to TRBD1. The CDR3 is made up of 13 amino acids. Germline V gene sequence: CDR1 MNHEY, CDR2 SVGAGI. Trimming took 5 bases from V and 7 from J; bases not matched to a gene: 3. The DNA of the CDR3 is TGTGCCAGCAGTCTAGGACAGGGGAATGAGCAGTTCTTC. Protein sequence: CASSLGQGNEQFF.

The rearrangement joins TRBV7-2 to TRBJ2-5; 10 bases are a match to TRBD1. This CDR3 comprises 13 residues. The germline CDR1 and CDR2 sequences are SGHTA and FQGNSA. DNA for the CDR3: TGTGCGAGTCGACAGGGGGCAGGGGAGACCCAGTACTTC. Its protein product is CASRQGAGETQYF. Drawing the rest from reference TRBV7-2 and TRBJ2-5, the complete variable domain is GAGVSQSPSNKVTEKGKDVELRCDPISGHTALYWYRQSLGQGLEFLIYFQGNSAPDKSGLPSDRFSAERTGGSVSTLTIQRTQQEDSAVYLCASRQGAGETQYFGPGTRLLVL.

This clone is a singleton in its sample. The gene calls are TRBV7-6 and TRBJ2-3; weak D call: TRBD1 (6 bases). Germline V gene lookup returns CDR1 SGHVS and CDR2 FNYEAQ. The CDR3 spans 17 residues. V dropped 2 bases and J dropped 6 bases, with 21 bases sitting between them. CDR3: CASSLRPQTGTPDTQYF. CDR3 DNA: TGTGCCAGCAGCTTAAGACCCCAGACAGGCACGCCGGATACGCAGTATTTT.

The chain employs TRBV14 and TRBJ2-1; 13 bases fit TRBD2. The CDR3 is 15 residues long. In germline, CDR1 is SGHDN, CDR2 FVKESK. Trimming removed 1 base from V and 7 bases from J; junction bases left unmatched: 1. The CDR3 sequence is CASSQGTSGGNEQFF. The CDR3 DNA sequence: TGTGCCAGCAGCCAAGGGACTAGCGGGGGAAATGAGCAGTTCTTC.

The chain links TRBV5-6 to TRBJ1-2; 8 nucleotides line up with TRBD1. J lost 7 bases, V lost 0 bases, and 5 bases had no gene match. The CDR3 runs 14 residues. CDR1 is SGHDT, CDR2 YYEEEE, per germline. CDR3 loop: CASSLGQGRFGYTF. The CDR3 DNA reads TGTGCCAGCAGCTTGGGACAGGGGAGGTTTGGCTACACCTTC.